Listed below are T cell receptor beta chains from one sample, sequenced in a study of OX40 agonist ivuxolimab in advanced cancers. Produced via immunoSEQ multiplex PCR; TCRdb's table is partial and in-frame only. The sample includes more than 85,000 clones, 87% seen only once; the top ten take roughly 0.5%. The specimen comprised CD4+ or CD8+ T cells sorted from blood, sampled in a trial of the OX40 agonist ivuxolimab. The receptors were gathered from an adult with an advanced solid tumor such as melanoma, head and neck, liver or kidney cancer. Each CDR3 is given with its conserved first and last residue. The D gene is left open where the match is weak. Clone size is not always given. Where it is, it says once, few, many or a class for expanded clones.

V gene: TRBV18
D gene: -
J gene: TRBJ2-7
clone size: -
CDR3 DNA: TGTGCCAGCTCACCACCCGGGAGCTACGAGCAGTACTTC
CDR3 protein: CASSPPGSYEQYF

V gene: TRBV5-4
D gene: TRBD1
J gene: TRBJ1-1
clone size: -
CDR3 DNA: TGTGCCAGCAGCCGGGGACAGGGTGACACTGAAGCTTTCTTT
CDR3 protein: CASSRGQGDTEAFF

V gene: TRBV11-2
D gene: -
J gene: TRBJ1-1
clone size: -
CDR3 DNA: TGTGCCAGCAGCTTATCGGAGATGAACACTGAAGCTTTCTTT
CDR3 protein: CASSLSEMNTEAFF

V gene: TRBV11-2
D gene: TRBD2
J gene: TRBJ2-5
clone size: once
CDR3 DNA: TGTGCCAGCAGCCATCCGGGGGGGGGAAAGCTGCGGGAGACCCAGTACTTC
CDR3 protein: CASSHPGGGKLRETQYF

V gene: TRBV11-2
D gene: -
J gene: TRBJ2-7
clone size: -
CDR3 DNA: TGTGCCAGCAGCCGACAGGGAGGAGACTACGAGCAGTACTTC
CDR3 protein: CASSRQGGDYEQYF

V gene: TRBV14
D gene: -
J gene: TRBJ1-2
clone size: -
CDR3 DNA: TGTGCCAGCAGCCAAGAGGGGAGCTATGGCTACACCTTC
CDR3 protein: CASSQEGSYGYTF

V gene: TRBV5-5
D gene: -
J gene: TRBJ2-7
clone size: -
CDR3 DNA: TGTGCCAGCAGCTTGGAGGGGGTCCTCTCCTACGAGCAGTACTTC
CDR3 protein: CASSLEGVLSYEQYF

V gene: TRBV7-2
D gene: -
J gene: TRBJ1-5
clone size: -
CDR3 DNA: TGTGCCAGCAGTCCGGGTGGCAGGGTCACTCAGCCCCAGCATTTT
CDR3 protein: CASSPGGRVTQPQHF

V gene: TRBV5-1
D gene: -
J gene: TRBJ1-6
clone size: once
CDR3 DNA: TGCGCCAGCAGGCCTGAGAGCTCCTATAATTCACCCCTCCACTTT
CDR3 protein: CASRPESSYNSPLHF

V gene: TRBV7-9
D gene: -
J gene: TRBJ2-7
clone size: -
CDR3 DNA: TGTGCCAGCAGCTTAAAGGGGGGCGGCTACGAGCAGTACTTC
CDR3 protein: CASSLKGGGYEQYF

V gene: TRBV29-1
D gene: -
J gene: TRBJ1-1
clone size: -
CDR3 DNA: TGCAGCGTGGGGGGACCCATGAACACTGAAGCTTTCTTT
CDR3 protein: CSVGGPMNTEAFF

V gene: TRBV19
D gene: -
J gene: TRBJ1-5
clone size: -
CDR3 DNA: TGTGCCACTCAACGCGAGCGAAATCAGCCCCAGCATTTT
CDR3 protein: CATQRERNQPQHF

V gene: TRBV27
D gene: TRBD2
J gene: TRBJ2-5
clone size: -
CDR3 DNA: TGTGCCAGCAGTTTGCGGGGGGCTGGAGAGACCCAGTACTTC
CDR3 protein: CASSLRGAGETQYF

V gene: TRBV5-1
D gene: TRBD1
J gene: TRBJ2-3
clone size: -
CDR3 DNA: TGCGCCAGCAGCCCCGGACAGGTTAGCGATACGCAGTATTTT
CDR3 protein: CASSPGQVSDTQYF

V gene: TRBV6-5
D gene: -
J gene: TRBJ1-1
clone size: -
CDR3 DNA: TGTGCCAGCAGTTACTCGAGGTACACTGAAGCTTTCTTT
CDR3 protein: CASSYSRYTEAFF

V gene: TRBV5-4
D gene: -
J gene: TRBJ2-7
clone size: -
CDR3 DNA: TGTGCCAGCAGCTTGCCAGGGTTCAGCTCCTACGAGCAGTACTTC
CDR3 protein: CASSLPGFSSYEQYF

V gene: TRBV2
D gene: -
J gene: TRBJ2-3
clone size: -
CDR3 DNA: TGTGCCAGCAGTGAGAGGCGACCCTACAGCACAGATACGCAGTATTTT
CDR3 protein: CASSERRPYSTDTQYF

V gene: TRBV6-5
D gene: -
J gene: TRBJ2-5
clone size: -
CDR3 DNA: TGTGCCAGCAGTTACTCGAGAACAGGGGGGGAAGAGACCCAGTACTTC
CDR3 protein: CASSYSRTGGEETQYF